One and the same sample provided the 30 T cell receptor beta chains below, sequenced in a study of blood T cell repertoires in COVID-19. Repertoires were generated with immunoSEQ multiplex PCR, while TCRdb's copy carries only in-frame clones and drops some. Of roughly 190,000 clones in the sample, around 83% were seen once. The sequencing input was PBMCs or T cells enriched from blood (not recorded which). Receptors originate from a woman aged 25 to 39 who had been exposed to COVID-19.

The chain has TRBV10-3 and TRBJ2-5; D unclear. Germline V gene lookup returns CDR1 ENHRY and CDR2 SYGVKD. Trimming cost V 2 bases and J 5 bases, with 9 bases left between them. This CDR3 comprises 13 residues. The CDR3 DNA follows: TGTGCCATCAGTGAGCGACGGGTGGAGACCCAGTACTTC. This translates into CAISERRVETQYF.

V and J are TRBV9 and TRBJ2-5, with D perhaps TRBD2 (5 bases). Germline-derived CDR1 and CDR2 are SGDLS and YYNGEE. This CDR3 has 17 residues. Deletions cut 0 bases from V and 1 base from J, with 16 bases between. DNA for the CDR3: TGTGCCAGCAGCGTAGTGGCGGGTGGCGGGCCCCAAGAGACCCAGTACTTC. This codes for CASSVVAGGGPQETQYF.

The V and J genes are TRBV5-5 and TRBJ2-7, with a weak D call TRBD1 (5 bases). The CDR3 length is 15 residues. CDR1 is SGHKS and CDR2 is YYEKEE in the germline V gene (reference sequence). V lost 0 bases to trimming and J lost 4 bases, with 14 bases between them. CDR3 protein: CASSLEKGFGYEQYF. DNA of the CDR3: TGTGCCAGCAGCTTGGAAAAGGGGTTTGGTTACGAGCAGTACTTC.

This chain links TRBV7-3 with TRBJ2-7, with 8 bases aligning to TRBD1. The ends lost 3 bases at V and 6 bases at J; junction bases unmatched: 10. Per the germline V gene, CDR1 is SGHTA and CDR2 is FQGTGA. CDR3 length: 15 residues. The CDR3 region has the DNA TGTGCCAGCAGCTTCTCCGTGGGACAGGTGAGCGAGCAGTACTTC. The encoded protein is CASSFSVGQVSEQYF.

The rearrangement uses TRBV6-1 and TRBJ1-2; maybe TRBD1 (6 bases). V gave up 3 bases and J gave up 5 bases, with 25 bases separating them. The CDR3 sequence is 18 residues long. From germline, CDR1 is MNHNS and CDR2 SASEGT. CDR3 in amino acids: CASSDEVGQFTMGYGYTF. The CDR3 DNA is TGTGCCAGCAGTGACGAGGTTGGACAGTTTACCATGGGATATGGCTACACCTTC.

This clone was detected only a few times. J is TRBJ1-2 and V is TRBV27; 10 bases align to TRBD1. The V gene's germline CDR1 is MNHEY and CDR2 SMNVEV (reference sequence). J gave up 4 bases and V 4 bases, and 6 bases lay outside the gene matches. CDR3 length: 15 amino acids. CDR3 coding DNA: TGTGCCAGCAGTTGGGGACAGGGGCCTCCCTATGGCTACACCTTC. Translating it yields CASSWGQGPPYGYTF.

CDR3: CASSVLGSGYTF. As DNA, the CDR3 is TGTGCCAGCAGTGTACTCGGTAGCGGCTACACCTTC. The chain uses TRBV2 and TRBJ1-2; no clear D gene. Germline CDR1 reads SNHLY; CDR2 reads FYNNEI. V was cut by 4 bases and J by 8 bases, with 11 bases left in between. CDR3 length: 12 amino acids.

V usage is TRBV15 and J usage is TRBJ1-3; perhaps TRBD1 as D (6 bases). CDR1 and CDR2 from the germline V gene are LNHNV and YYDKDF (reference sequence). The CDR3 has 16 amino acids. The ends were cut back, 0 bases at V and 8 bases at J, with 17 bases in the middle. In nucleotides, the CDR3 is TGTGCCACCAGCAGAGATCGGAGCAGGGGAGAGGACACCATATATTTT. Protein: CATSRDRSRGEDTIYF.

The table lists this clone with a count of one. The chain links TRBV7-9 to TRBJ2-7; D may be TRBD1 (6 bases). The CDR3 is made up of 15 amino acids. Germline CDR1 and CDR2: SEHNR and FQNEAQ (reference sequence). The V and J ends lost 5 bases and 2 bases respectively, with 16 bases between them. In DNA, the CDR3 is TGTGCCAGCAGCCCGCTACAGGGAAGGCCCTACGAGCAGTACTTC. It is translated as CASSPLQGRPYEQYF.

The table lists this clone with a few counts. This chain joins TRBV12-3 or TRBV12-4 and TRBJ1-1, with no clear D. V lost 4 bases and J lost 8, with 8 bases in between. The CDR3 loop spans 11 amino acids. In DNA form, the CDR3 reads TGTGCCAGCAGTTATAACAGAGAAGCTTTCTTT. This gives the protein CASSYNREAFF.

The rearrangement joins TRBV6-1 to TRBJ2-5; 9 bases line up with TRBD1. Per germline, CDR1 MNHNS and CDR2 SASEGT. J was trimmed by 4 bases and V by 3 bases; bases with no gene match: 6. The CDR3 totals 15 residues. DNA for the CDR3: TGTGCCAGCAGTGAGGACAGGGGAACGTCAGAGACCCAGTACTTC. Protein sequence: CASSEDRGTSETQYF.

This clone was picked up a small number of times. The CDR3 coding sequence is TGTGCCAGCAGCGTAGTAGGCCGAGGCTCCCCGTCCGGGGAGCTGTTTTTT. Protein: CASSVVGRGSPSGELFF. The chain is built from TRBV9 and TRBJ2-2; D is unclear. Between the trimmed V and J ends, which lost 0 bases and 6 bases, there was a span of 18 bases. Germline V CDR1 and CDR2: SGDLS, YYNGEE. The CDR3 loop spans 17 amino acids.

The chain combines TRBV5-1 with TRBJ2-4; D is undetermined. The CDR3 length is 15 residues. Germline values: CDR1 SGHRS, CDR2 YFSETQ. V lost 5 bases and J 1 base, leaving 13 bases between the germline ends. The chain's CDR3 is CASSPNSEAKNIQYF. For the CDR3, the DNA is TGCGCCAGCAGTCCCAATAGTGAGGCCAAAAACATTCAGTACTTC.

The chain joins TRBV7-2 to TRBJ2-3, with a tentative D call TRBD2 (7 bases). From germline, CDR1 is SGHTA and CDR2 FQGNSA. Trimming took 5 bases from V and 6 from J, leaving 18 bases between them. The CDR3 is made up of 15 amino acids. The CDR3 DNA reads as TGTGCCAGCAGCCCTACAGGACGGGGGGCCGATACGCAGTATTTT. Its translation: CASSPTGRGADTQYF.

The rearrangement joins TRBV7-9 to TRBJ1-6, with 7 positions matching TRBD1. The length of the CDR3 is 17 residues. The V gene's germline CDR1 is SEHNR and CDR2 FQNEAQ (reference sequence). Trimming removed 4 bases from V and 1 base from J; junction bases left unmatched: 7. CDR3 protein: CASSSHLRGSYNSPLHF. In DNA, the CDR3 is TGTGCCAGCAGCTCACACCTCAGGGGGTCCTATAATTCACCCCTCCACTTT.

The chain uses TRBV6-5 and TRBJ2-7; 7 positions agree with TRBD1. CDR1 is MNHEY, CDR2 SVGAGI, per germline. This CDR3 has 14 residues. Trimming removed 4 bases from V and 0 bases from J; junction bases left unmatched: 3. The CDR3 DNA reads TGTGCCAGCAGTTTCCGGGACAGCTCCTACGAGCAGTACTTC. It translates to CASSFRDSSYEQYF.

The chain is built from TRBV7-8 and TRBJ1-2, with 8 bases identical to TRBD1. V lost 4 bases, J lost 4 bases, and 8 bases stayed unmatched. The CDR3 contains 15 residues. Germline CDR1 SGHVS, CDR2 FQNEAQ. In nucleotides, the CDR3 is TGTGCCAGCAGCTACAACAGGGGGGAGGGCTATGGCTACACCTTC. It codes for CASSYNRGEGYGYTF.

The rearrangement uses TRBV11-2 and TRBJ2-2, with TRBD1 matching over 7 bases. CDR1 is SGHAT and CDR2 is FQNNGV in the germline V gene. The CDR3 has 15 amino acids. With 5 bases clipped from V and 7 bases from J, the junction kept 10 bases outside the gene matches. The CDR3 DNA follows: TGTGCCAGCAGCCCGCGTAGGGGGCGCGGCGGGGAGCTGTTTTTT. Its protein is CASSPRRGRGGELFF.

The chain links TRBV11-3 to TRBJ2-7; TRBD1 matches at 8 bases. The V gene end was trimmed by 1 base and the J gene end by 5 bases; junction bases not matched to a gene: 7. The CDR3 extends over 15 amino acids. Germline CDR1 and CDR2: SGHNT and YENEEA. This CDR3 reads CASSLGPTGANEQYF. The DNA of the CDR3 is TGTGCCAGCAGCTTAGGGCCGACAGGGGCAAACGAGCAGTACTTC. The variable domain in full, with the rest retrieved from reference TRBV11-3 and TRBJ2-7, is EAGVVQSPRYKIIEKKQPVAFWCNPISGHNTLYWYLQNLGQGPELLIRYENEEAVDDSQLPKDRFSAERLKGVDSTLKIQPAELGDSAVYLCASSLGPTGANEQYFGPGTRLTVT.

CDR3 in DNA: TGTGCCAGCAGCGTAGCGACAGGCCCTGGAAACACCATATATTTT. It codes for CASSVATGPGNTIYF. The chain joins TRBV9 to TRBJ1-3; D may be TRBD1 (6 bases). Trimming took 0 bases from V and 2 from J, leaving 9 bases between them. CDR1 and CDR2 (germline): SGDLS, YYNGEE. The CDR3 is made up of 15 amino acids.

The count of this clone is one. The chain combines TRBV11-2 with TRBJ1-4; D is unclear. V was trimmed by 0 bases and J by 4 bases, leaving 6 bases between them. Germline V gene data show CDR1 as SGHAT and CDR2 as FQNNGV. This CDR3 has 14 residues. CDR3 in amino acids: CASSLDGVNEKLFF. The CDR3 coding sequence is TGTGCCAGCAGCTTAGACGGGGTTAATGAAAAACTGTTTTTT.

The rearrangement links TRBV14 to TRBJ1-2; 7 bases are a match to TRBD1. CDR3 length equals 15 residues. Germline CDR1 and CDR2: SGHDN and FVKESK. V was pared by 0 bases and J by 4 bases, with 5 bases of the junction left unmatched. The CDR3 is CASSQDQWDSYGYTF. In DNA, the CDR3 is TGTGCCAGCAGCCAAGATCAATGGGACAGCTATGGCTACACCTTC.

This clone is termed medium-sized. The chain combines TRBV27 with TRBJ1-5; TRBD1 matches 8 bases. Trimming removed 6 bases from V and 3 bases from J; junction bases left unmatched: 16. This CDR3 is 18 amino acids long. Germline loops: CDR1 MNHEY, CDR2 SMNVEV (reference sequence). The chain's CDR3 is CASSPGQAGYQNNQPQHF. CDR3 DNA sequence: TGTGCCAGCAGCCCGGGACAGGCGGGGTATCAGAACAATCAGCCCCAGCATTTT.

The chain employs TRBV9 and TRBJ2-7, with 8 bases aligning to TRBD2. V trimming: 7 bases; J trimming: 3 bases; junction bases outside the gene matches: 9. The CDR3 has 14 residues. Germline loops: CDR1 SGDLS, CDR2 YYNGEE. The CDR3 region is CASGPLTSGYEQYF. As DNA, the CDR3 is TGTGCCAGCGGCCCCCTCACTAGCGGCTACGAGCAGTACTTC. The complete variable domain, with remaining parts taken from reference TRBV9 and TRBJ2-7, reads DSGVTQTPKHLITATGQRVTLRCSPRSGDLSVYWYQQSLDQGLQFLIQYYNGEERAKGNILERFSAQQFPDLHSELNLSSLELGDSALYFCASGPLTSGYEQYFGPGTRLTVT.

J is TRBJ2-3 and V is TRBV5-6, with TRBD2 identical over 10 bases. CDR1 SGHDT and CDR2 YYEEEE come from the germline V gene. This CDR3 has 16 amino acids. Trimming at V came to 4 bases and at J to 1 base, leaving 6 bases not matched to a gene. CDR3 region: CASSPTSGVGTDTQYF. The CDR3 DNA follows: TGTGCCAGCAGCCCAACTAGCGGGGTGGGCACAGATACGCAGTATTTT.

V and J are TRBV11-3 and TRBJ2-5, with 8 bases lining up with TRBD1. The germline CDR1 and CDR2 sequences are SGHNT and YENEEA. This CDR3 has 14 amino acids. V lost 5 bases to trimming and J lost 7 bases; unmatched junction nucleotides: 9. The CDR3 loop is CASSPGQGSGTQYF. The CDR3 nucleotides read TGTGCCAGCAGCCCCGGACAGGGATCGGGGACCCAGTACTTC.

This clone has only a few counts. The chain recombines TRBV20-1 with TRBJ2-1; TRBD2 agrees at 7 bases. The CDR3 has 13 amino acids. Per the germline V gene, CDR1 is DFQATT and CDR2 is SNEGSKA (reference sequence). CDR3 residues: CSASWGGYNEQFF. The CDR3 nucleotides are TGCAGCGCGAGTTGGGGGGGCTACAATGAGCAGTTCTTC.

The rearrangement joins TRBV4-1 to TRBJ2-4; TRBD2 aligns across 12 bases. Unmatched junction bases numbered 10, after V lost 4 bases and J lost 3 bases. Germline lookup yields CDR1 MGHRA and CDR2 YSYEKL. CDR3 length: 18 residues. The CDR3 is CASSPPASGGADKNIQYF. In DNA, the CDR3 is TGCGCCAGCAGCCCCCCGGCTAGCGGGGGGGCCGACAAAAACATTCAGTACTTC.

V and J are TRBV7-3 and TRBJ1-1, with 8 bases aligning to TRBD1. Unmatched junction bases numbered 5, after V lost 1 base and J lost 4 bases. The CDR3 consists of 15 residues. Germline V lookup: CDR1 SGHTA, CDR2 FQGTGA. The chain's CDR3 is CASSLIAGGITEAFF. The CDR3 bases are TGTGCCAGCAGCTTAATAGCAGGGGGCATCACTGAAGCTTTCTTT.

This clone was seen just once. The chain has TRBV29-1 and TRBJ1-5, with D tentatively TRBD1 (5 bases). The germline CDR1 and CDR2 sequences are SQVTM and ANQGSEA. The V end was cut by 2 bases, the J end by 7 bases, with 12 bases between. The CDR3 has 13 residues. The CDR3: CSVETGVGQPQHF. CDR3 DNA: TGCAGCGTTGAAACGGGGGTCGGGCAGCCCCAGCATTTT.